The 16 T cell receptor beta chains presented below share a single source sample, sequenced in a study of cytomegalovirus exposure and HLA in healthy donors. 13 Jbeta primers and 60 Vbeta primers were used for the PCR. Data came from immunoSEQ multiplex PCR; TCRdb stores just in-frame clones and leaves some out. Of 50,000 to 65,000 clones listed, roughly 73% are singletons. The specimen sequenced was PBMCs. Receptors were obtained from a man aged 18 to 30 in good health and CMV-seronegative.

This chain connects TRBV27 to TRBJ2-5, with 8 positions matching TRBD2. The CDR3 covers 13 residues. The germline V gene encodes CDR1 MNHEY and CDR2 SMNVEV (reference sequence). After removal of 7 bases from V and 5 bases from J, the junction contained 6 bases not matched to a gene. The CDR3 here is CASKVAGMETQYF. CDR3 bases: TGTGCCAGCAAAGTAGCGGGAATGGAGACCCAGTACTTC.

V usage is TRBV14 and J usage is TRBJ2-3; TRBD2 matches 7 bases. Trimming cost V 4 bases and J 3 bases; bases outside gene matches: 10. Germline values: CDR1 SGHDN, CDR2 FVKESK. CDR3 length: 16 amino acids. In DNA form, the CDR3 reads TGTGCCAGCAGCCCTCTCGGGAGGATGAGAACAGATACGCAGTATTTT. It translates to CASSPLGRMRTDTQYF.

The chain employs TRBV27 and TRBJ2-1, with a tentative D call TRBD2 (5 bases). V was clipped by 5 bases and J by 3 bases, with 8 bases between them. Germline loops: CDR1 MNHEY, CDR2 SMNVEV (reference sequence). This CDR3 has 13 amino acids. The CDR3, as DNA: TGTGCCAGCAGTGAAACTAGCTACAATGAGCAGTTCTTC. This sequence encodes CASSETSYNEQFF.

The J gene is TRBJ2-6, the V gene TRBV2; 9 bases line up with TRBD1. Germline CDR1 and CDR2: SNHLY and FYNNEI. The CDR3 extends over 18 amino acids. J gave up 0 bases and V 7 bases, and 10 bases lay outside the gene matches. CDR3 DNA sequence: TGTGCCAGCAATCTGCGGACAGGGGAAAACTCTGGGGCCAACGTCCTGACTTTC. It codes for CASNLRTGENSGANVLTF.

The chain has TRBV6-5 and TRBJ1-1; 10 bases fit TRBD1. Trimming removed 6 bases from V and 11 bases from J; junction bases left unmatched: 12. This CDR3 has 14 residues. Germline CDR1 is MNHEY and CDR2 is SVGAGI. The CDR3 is CASRPDRGPLGAFF. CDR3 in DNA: TGTGCCAGCAGACCCGACAGGGGGCCGCTAGGTGCTTTCTTT.

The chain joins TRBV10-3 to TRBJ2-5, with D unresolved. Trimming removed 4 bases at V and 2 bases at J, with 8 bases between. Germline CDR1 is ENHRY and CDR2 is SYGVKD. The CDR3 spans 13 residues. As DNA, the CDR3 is TGTGCCATCAGTGGGGCGATACAAGAGACCCAGTACTTC. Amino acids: CAISGAIQETQYF.

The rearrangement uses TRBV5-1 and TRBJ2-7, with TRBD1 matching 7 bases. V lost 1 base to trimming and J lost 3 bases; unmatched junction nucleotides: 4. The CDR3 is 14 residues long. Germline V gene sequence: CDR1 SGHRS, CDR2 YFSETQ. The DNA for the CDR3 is TGCGCCAGCAGCTTGACAGGGGTTGGCTACGAGCAGTACTTC. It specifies CASSLTGVGYEQYF.

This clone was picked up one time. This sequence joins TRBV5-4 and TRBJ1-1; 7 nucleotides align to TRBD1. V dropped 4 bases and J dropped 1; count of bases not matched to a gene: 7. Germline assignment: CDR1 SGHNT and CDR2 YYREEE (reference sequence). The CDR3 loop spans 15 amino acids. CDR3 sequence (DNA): TGTGCCAGCAGCCACACAGGGGCTAGGAACACTGAAGCTTTCTTT. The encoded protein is CASSHTGARNTEAFF.

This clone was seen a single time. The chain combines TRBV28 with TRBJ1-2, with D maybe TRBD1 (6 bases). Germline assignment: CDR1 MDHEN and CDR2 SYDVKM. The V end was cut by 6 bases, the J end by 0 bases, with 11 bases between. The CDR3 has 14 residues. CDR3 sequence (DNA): TGTGCCAGCAGGACAGGATTTACTAACTATGGCTACACCTTC. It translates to CASRTGFTNYGYTF.

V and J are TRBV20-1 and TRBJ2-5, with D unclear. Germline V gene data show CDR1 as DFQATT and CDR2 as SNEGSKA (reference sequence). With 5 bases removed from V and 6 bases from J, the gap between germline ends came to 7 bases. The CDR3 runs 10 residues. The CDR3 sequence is CSADKKTQYF. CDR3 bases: TGCAGTGCTGACAAAAAGACCCAGTACTTC.

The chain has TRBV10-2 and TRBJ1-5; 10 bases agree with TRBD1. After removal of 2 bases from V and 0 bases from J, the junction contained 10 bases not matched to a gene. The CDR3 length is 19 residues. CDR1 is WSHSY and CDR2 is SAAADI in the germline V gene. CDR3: CASSEIYDRGRNSNQPQHF. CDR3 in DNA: TGCGCCAGCAGTGAGATTTATGACAGGGGGCGAAATAGCAATCAGCCCCAGCATTTT.

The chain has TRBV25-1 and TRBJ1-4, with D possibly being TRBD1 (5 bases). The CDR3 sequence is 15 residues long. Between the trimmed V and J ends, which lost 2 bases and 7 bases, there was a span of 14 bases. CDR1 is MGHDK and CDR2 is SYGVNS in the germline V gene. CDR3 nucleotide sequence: TGTGCCAGCAGTGAAAAAGGGGACGGGGGTGAAAAACTGTTTTTT. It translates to CASSEKGDGGEKLFF.

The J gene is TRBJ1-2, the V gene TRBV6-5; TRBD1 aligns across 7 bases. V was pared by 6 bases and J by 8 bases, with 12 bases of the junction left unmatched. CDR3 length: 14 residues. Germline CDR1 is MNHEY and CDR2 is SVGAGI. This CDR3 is CASSSPKGAQGYTF. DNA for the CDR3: TGTGCCAGCAGCTCACCGAAGGGGGCTCAGGGCTACACCTTC.

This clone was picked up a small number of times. CDR3 region: CASSEGAGPGRKQYF. CDR3 DNA: TGTGCCAGCAGTGAAGGGGCGGGCCCTGGTCGGAAGCAGTACTTC. The chain uses TRBV6-1 and TRBJ2-7; tentatively, D is TRBD2 (5 bases). The germline V and J ends were trimmed by 1 base and 8 bases, with 18 bases remaining between them. The CDR3 length is 15 residues. Germline CDR1 is MNHNS and CDR2 is SASEGT.

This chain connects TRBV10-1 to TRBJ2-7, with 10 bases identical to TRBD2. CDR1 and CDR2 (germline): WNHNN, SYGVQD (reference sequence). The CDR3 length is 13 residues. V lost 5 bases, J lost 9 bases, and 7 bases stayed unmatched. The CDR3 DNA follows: TGCGCCAGCAGTTGGCTAGCGGGAGAGGGGCAGTACTTC. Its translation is CASSWLAGEGQYF.

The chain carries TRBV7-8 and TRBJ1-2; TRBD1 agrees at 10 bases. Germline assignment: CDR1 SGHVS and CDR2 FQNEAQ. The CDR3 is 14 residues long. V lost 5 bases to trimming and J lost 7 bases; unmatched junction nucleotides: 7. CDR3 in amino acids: CASSPAGTGVGYTF. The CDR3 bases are TGTGCCAGCAGCCCCGCCGGGACAGGGGTTGGCTACACCTTC.